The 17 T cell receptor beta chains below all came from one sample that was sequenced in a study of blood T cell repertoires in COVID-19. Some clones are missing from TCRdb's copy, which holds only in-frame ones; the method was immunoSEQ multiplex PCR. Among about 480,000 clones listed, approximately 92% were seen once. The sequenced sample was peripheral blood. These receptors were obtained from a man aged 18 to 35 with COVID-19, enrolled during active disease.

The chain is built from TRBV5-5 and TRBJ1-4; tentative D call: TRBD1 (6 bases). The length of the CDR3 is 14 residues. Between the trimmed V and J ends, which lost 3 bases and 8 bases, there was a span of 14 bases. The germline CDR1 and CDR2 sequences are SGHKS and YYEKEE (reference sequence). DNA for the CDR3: TGTGCCAGCAGCTGGACAGCAAAAGGAGAAAAACTGTTTTTT. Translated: CASSWTAKGEKLFF. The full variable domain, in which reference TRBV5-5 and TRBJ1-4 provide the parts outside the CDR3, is DAGVTQSPTHLIKTRGQQVTLRCSPISGHKSVSWYQQVLGQGPQFIFQYYEKEERGRGNFPDRFSARQFPNYSSELNVNALLLGDSALYLCASSWTAKGEKLFFGSGTQLSVL.

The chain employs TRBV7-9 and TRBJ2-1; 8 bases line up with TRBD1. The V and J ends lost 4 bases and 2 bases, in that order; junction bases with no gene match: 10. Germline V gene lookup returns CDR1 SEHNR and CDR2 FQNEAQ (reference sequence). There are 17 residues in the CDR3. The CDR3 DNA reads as TGTGCCAGCAGCTCAACGACTGGACAGGGACCCTACAATGAGCAGTTCTTC. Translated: CASSSTTGQGPYNEQFF.

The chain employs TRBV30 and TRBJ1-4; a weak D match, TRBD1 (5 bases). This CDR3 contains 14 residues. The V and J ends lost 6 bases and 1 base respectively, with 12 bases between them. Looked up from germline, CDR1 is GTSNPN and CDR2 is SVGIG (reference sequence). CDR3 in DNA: TGTGCCTGCCCTGGCGGGGGAACTAATGAAAAACTGTTTTTT. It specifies CACPGGGTNEKLFF.

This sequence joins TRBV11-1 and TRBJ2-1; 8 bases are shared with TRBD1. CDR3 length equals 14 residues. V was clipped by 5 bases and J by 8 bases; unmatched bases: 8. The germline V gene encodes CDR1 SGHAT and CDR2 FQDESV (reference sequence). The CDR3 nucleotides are TGTGCCAGCAGCGCTTTCACACAGGGGGATGAGCAGTTCTTC. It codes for CASSAFTQGDEQFF.

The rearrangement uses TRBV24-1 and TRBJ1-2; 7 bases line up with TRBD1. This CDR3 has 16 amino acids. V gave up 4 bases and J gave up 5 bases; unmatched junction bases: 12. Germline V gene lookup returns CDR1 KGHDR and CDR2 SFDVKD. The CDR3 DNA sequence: TGTGCCACCAGTGACTCTGCCCCCAGGGGGGAATATGGCTACACCTTC. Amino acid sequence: CATSDSAPRGEYGYTF.

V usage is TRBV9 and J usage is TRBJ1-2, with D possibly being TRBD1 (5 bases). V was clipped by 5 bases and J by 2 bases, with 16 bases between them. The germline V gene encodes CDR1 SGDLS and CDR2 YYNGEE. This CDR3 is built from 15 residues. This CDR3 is CASRRSGGGNYGYTF. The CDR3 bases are TGTGCCAGCAGGAGGTCCGGTGGGGGGAACTATGGCTACACCTTC.

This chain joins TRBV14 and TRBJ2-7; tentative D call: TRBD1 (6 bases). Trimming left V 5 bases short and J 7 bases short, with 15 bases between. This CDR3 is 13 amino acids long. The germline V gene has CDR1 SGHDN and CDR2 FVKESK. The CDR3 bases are TGTGCCAGCAGCTATAGGACAGAATGGGAGCAGTACTTC. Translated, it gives CASSYRTEWEQYF.

The CDR3 loop is CASSERRDDQPQHF. The CDR3 DNA sequence: TGTGCCAGCAGTGAGCGGAGGGACGATCAGCCCCAGCATTTT. This sequence joins TRBV2 and TRBJ1-5, with D possibly being TRBD1 (5 bases). CDR3 length equals 14 residues. Germline CDR1 and CDR2: SNHLY and FYNNEI. V was clipped by 3 bases and J by 5 bases, with 11 bases between them.

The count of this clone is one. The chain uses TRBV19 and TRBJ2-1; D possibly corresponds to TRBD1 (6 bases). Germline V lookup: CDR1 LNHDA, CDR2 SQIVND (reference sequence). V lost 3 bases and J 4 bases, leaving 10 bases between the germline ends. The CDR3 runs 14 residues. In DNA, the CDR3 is TGTGCCAGTAGTATGCAGGGGAGATACAATGAGCAGTTCTTC. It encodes CASSMQGRYNEQFF.

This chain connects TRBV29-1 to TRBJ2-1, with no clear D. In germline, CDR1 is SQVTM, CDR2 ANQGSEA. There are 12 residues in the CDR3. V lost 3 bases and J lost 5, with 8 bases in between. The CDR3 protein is CSVDRYDNEQFF. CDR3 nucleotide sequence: TGCAGCGTTGACAGGTACGACAATGAGCAGTTCTTC.

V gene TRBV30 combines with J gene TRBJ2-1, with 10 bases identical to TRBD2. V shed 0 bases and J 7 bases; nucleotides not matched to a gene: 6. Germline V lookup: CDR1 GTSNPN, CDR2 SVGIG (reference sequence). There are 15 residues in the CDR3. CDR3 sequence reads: CAWSVNGLAENEQFF. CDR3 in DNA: TGTGCCTGGAGTGTAAACGGACTAGCGGAAAATGAGCAGTTCTTC.

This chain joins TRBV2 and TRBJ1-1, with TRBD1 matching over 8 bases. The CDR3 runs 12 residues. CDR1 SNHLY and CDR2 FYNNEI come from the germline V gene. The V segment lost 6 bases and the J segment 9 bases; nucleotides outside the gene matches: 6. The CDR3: CASSEDRVKAFF. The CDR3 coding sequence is TGTGCCAGCAGCGAGGACAGGGTAAAAGCTTTCTTT.

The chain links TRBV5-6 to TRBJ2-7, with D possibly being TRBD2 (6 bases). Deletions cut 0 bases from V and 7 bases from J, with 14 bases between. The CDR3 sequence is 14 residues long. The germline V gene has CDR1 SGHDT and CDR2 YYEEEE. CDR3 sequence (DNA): TGTGCCAGCAGCTTGGCCGGGGGAGGTGGAGAGCAGTACTTC. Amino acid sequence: CASSLAGGGGEQYF. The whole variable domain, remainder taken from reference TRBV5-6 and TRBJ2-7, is DAGVTQSPTHLIKTRGQQVTLRCSPKSGHDTVSWYQQALGQGPQFIFQYYEEEERQRGNFPDRFSGHQFPNYSSELNVNALLLGDSALYLCASSLAGGGGEQYFGPGTRLTVT.

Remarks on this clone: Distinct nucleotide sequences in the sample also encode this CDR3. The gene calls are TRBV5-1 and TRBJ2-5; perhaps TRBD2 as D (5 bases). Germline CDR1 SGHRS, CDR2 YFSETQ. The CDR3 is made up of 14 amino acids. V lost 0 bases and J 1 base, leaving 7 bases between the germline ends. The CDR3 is CASSLGTVQETQYF. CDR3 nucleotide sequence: TGCGCCAGCAGCTTGGGGACTGTCCAAGAGACCCAGTACTTC.

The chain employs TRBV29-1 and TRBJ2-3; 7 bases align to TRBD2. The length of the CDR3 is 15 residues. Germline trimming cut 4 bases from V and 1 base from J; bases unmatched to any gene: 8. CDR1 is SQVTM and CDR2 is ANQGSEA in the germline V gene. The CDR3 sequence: CSVAGSAGGTDTQYF. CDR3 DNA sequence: TGCAGCGTTGCGGGGAGTGCGGGGGGCACAGATACGCAGTATTTT.

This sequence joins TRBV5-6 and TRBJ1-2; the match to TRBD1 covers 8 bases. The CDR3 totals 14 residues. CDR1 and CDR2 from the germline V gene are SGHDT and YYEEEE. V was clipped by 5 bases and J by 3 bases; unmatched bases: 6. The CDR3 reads CASSGTGHYYGYTF. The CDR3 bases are TGTGCCAGCAGTGGGACAGGCCACTACTATGGCTACACCTTC.

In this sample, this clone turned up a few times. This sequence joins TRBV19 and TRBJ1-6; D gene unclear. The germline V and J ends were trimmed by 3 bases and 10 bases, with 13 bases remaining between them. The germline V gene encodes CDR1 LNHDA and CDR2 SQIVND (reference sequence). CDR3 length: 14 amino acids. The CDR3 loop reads CASSMWLVSSPLHF. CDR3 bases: TGTGCCAGTAGTATGTGGCTGGTTAGCTCACCCCTCCACTTT.